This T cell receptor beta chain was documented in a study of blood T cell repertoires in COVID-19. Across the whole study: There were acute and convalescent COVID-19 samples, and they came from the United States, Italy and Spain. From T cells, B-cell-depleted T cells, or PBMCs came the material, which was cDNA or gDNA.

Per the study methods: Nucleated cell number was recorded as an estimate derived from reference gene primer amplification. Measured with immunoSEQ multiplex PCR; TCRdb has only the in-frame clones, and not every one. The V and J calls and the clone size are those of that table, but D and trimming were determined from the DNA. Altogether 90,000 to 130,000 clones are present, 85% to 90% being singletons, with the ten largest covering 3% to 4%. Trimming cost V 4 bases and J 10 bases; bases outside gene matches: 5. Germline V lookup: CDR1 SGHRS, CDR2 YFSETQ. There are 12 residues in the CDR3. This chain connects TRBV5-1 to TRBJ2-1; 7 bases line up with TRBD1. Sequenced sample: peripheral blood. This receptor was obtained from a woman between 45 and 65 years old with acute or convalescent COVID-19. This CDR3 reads CASSTDRDEQFF. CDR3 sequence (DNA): TGCGCCAGCAGCACCGACAGGGACGAGCAGTTCTTC.